This T cell receptor beta chain derives from a study of shared clonotypes between healthy human individuals. Study-wide background: For every donor, three CD4 naive, three CD4 memory, two CD8 naive and one CD8 memory plates were used.

The donor cohort consisted entirely of Caucasian adults residing in Nashville, Tennessee. Study results and caveats: Represented diversity, genetic and exposure-history alike, was limited by few donors.

In regard to this clone: The antigen remains unidentified.

Here immunoSEQ multiplex PCR was the method, and the copy in TCRdb shows in-frame clones only, minus some. The sample has under 2.5 million clones; around 93% are singletons. This CDR3 region has 14 residues. The germline gives CDR1 MNHEY, CDR2 SMNVEV (reference sequence). With 6 bases removed from V and 6 bases from J, the gap between germline ends came to 16 bases. This TCR came from a man in his late teens or twenties in good health. Some clones in this sample may be carry-over from other donors' samples. This rearrangement joins TRBV27 to TRBJ2-3; perhaps D is TRBD1 or TRBD2 (6 bases each). Specimen: naive CD4+ T cells from PBMCs. Subset defined: CD45RA+ positively selected. CDR3 DNA sequence: TGTGCCAGCAGCGAAGCAGGGGCGGGGGATACGCAGTATTTT. Translating it yields CASSEAGAGDTQYF.